This T cell receptor (beta chain) derives from a study of T-cell reconstitution after alpha-beta-depleted transplantation in children. Study findings and constraints: About two months after transplant, alpha-beta T cells reportedly came from several hundred expanded graft clones. By one year post-transplant, T-cell counts and diversity largely arose from T cells that were newly produced. Recipient T cells and thymic progenitors that survived were the source of the high TCRbeta diversity seen at day 60 in some patients.

Concerning this clonotype: Its antigen remains unknown.

Unique molecular identifiers were used in preparing the TCRbeta library. TCRdb redid the calling of the PCR reads with MiXCR, one entry per CDR3 protein. This sample has 300,000 to 400,000 distinct CDR3 sequences, with 15% to 20% found just once. The CDR3 sequence is 16 residues long. V gave up 5 bases and J gave up 9 bases; unmatched junction bases: 14. CDR1 is SGHRS and CDR2 is YFSETQ in the germline V gene. The chain combines TRBV5-1 with TRBJ2-1; the match to TRBD2 covers 10 bases. The sequencing here drew on PBMCs, mostly from graft donor cells, taken 360 days after TCRalphabeta/CD19-depleted stem cell transplant. This TCR was sampled from a male patient aged 2-15 years who had a stem cell transplant for acute lymphoblastic leukemia, so the T cells may come from the graft donor. The DNA of the CDR3 is TGCGCCAGCAGTTTTGAGGCTAGCGGGAGTAGGAGTGAGCAGTTCTTC. It encodes CASSFEASGSRSEQFF.